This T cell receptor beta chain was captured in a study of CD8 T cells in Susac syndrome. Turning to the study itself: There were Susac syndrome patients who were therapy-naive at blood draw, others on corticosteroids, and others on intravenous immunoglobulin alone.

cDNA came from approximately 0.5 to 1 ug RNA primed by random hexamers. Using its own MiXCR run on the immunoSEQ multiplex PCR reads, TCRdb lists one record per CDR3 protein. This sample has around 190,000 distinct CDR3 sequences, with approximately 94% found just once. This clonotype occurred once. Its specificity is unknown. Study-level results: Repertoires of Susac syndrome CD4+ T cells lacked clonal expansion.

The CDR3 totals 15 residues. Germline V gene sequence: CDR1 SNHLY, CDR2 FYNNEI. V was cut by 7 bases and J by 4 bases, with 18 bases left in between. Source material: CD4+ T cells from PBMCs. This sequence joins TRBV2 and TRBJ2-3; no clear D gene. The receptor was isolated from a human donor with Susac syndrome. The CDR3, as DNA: TGTGCCAGCAAAAGATTAGTGATTGGGGCAGATACGCAGTATTTT. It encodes CASKRLVIGADTQYF.